One sample yielded the 27 T cell receptor beta chains listed below, sequenced in a study of beta chain features in type 1 diabetes. Overall study results and limits: Patients with Type 1 diabetes showed moderately but significantly shorter TCRB CDR3s in all four CD4+ subsets.

Their antigens remain unidentified. Of the isolated RNA, all was reverse transcribed, and so the sequenced material was expressed TCRB transcripts. Generated by immunoSEQ multiplex PCR, the TCRdb table keeps only in-frame clones and is missing some. Counted here are about 340,000 clones, 9.3% occurring once; the ten biggest clones make up roughly 0.99%. The specimen sequenced was central memory CD4+ T cells from blood. The receptor set was obtained from a man aged 25-45 years with type 1 diabetes.

This clone was detected only a few times. DNA for the CDR3: TGTGCCAGCAGCGTAGTTTCTACAAACAATGAGCAGTTCTTC. Its translation: CASSVVSTNNEQFF. The rearrangement uses TRBV9 and TRBJ2-1, with D uncertain. The CDR3 consists of 14 residues. From germline, CDR1 is SGDLS and CDR2 YYNGEE. Trimming pared 0 bases from V and 5 bases from J, leaving 9 bases between. The variable domain in full, with the rest retrieved from reference TRBV9 and TRBJ2-1, is DSGVTQTPKHLITATGQRVTLRCSPRSGDLSVYWYQQSLDQGLQFLIQYYNGEERAKGNILERFSAQQFPDLHSELNLSSLELGDSALYFCASSVVSTNNEQFFGPGTRLTVL.

This clone was observed a handful of times. The genes are TRBV6-5 and TRBJ2-1; D is ambiguous. The CDR3 extends over 14 amino acids. V shed 3 bases and J shed 2 bases, with 8 bases lying between them. Germline V CDR1 and CDR2: MNHEY, SVGAGI. The CDR3 coding sequence is TGTGCCAGCAGTTATTGGGAAACCTACAATGAGCAGTTCTTC. Translated, it gives CASSYWETYNEQFF.

Points on this clone: A far more abundant clone sits one base away, making this likely a read error. This chain uses TRBV7-9 with TRBJ1-5, with D perhaps matching TRBD1 (5 bases). Germline values: CDR1 SEHNR, CDR2 FQNEAQ (reference sequence). With 9 bases removed from V and 7 bases from J, the gap between germline ends came to 16 bases. The CDR3 is 13 amino acids. The CDR3 loop reads CARGGTRGQPQHF. In nucleotides, the CDR3 is TGTGCCAGGGGGGGGACGCGAGGGCAGCCCCAGCATTTT.

The rearrangement joins TRBV29-1 to TRBJ2-3; D is uncertain. V was clipped by 2 bases and J by 3 bases, with 9 bases between them. CDR1 is SQVTM, CDR2 ANQGSEA, per germline. The CDR3 runs to 13 residues. CDR3 in amino acids: CSVEPPGTDTQYF. CDR3 nucleotide sequence: TGCAGCGTTGAACCCCCAGGAACAGATACGCAGTATTTT.

This clone was seen more than once but under ten times. V gene TRBV9 combines with J gene TRBJ2-5; D might be TRBD2 (5 bases). The V end lost 0 bases, the J end lost 5 bases, and 14 bases lay between the germline ends. CDR1 is SGDLS and CDR2 is YYNGEE in the germline V gene. The CDR3 has 15 amino acids. The CDR3 sequence: CASSVDPRTGETQYF. CDR3 DNA sequence: TGTGCCAGCAGCGTAGACCCCAGGACGGGGGAGACCCAGTACTTC.

Comments on this clone: Mismatch with germline at one junction end may stem from a read error. V gene TRBV7-7 combines with J gene TRBJ2-5; 16 bases agree with TRBD2. The germline V gene has CDR1 SSHAT and CDR2 FNYEAQ (reference sequence). This CDR3 is 15 amino acids long. DNA of the CDR3: TGTGCTAGCAGCTCGGGACTAGCGGGGGGGGAGACCCAGTACTTC. Protein sequence: CASSSGLAGGETQYF.

On this clone itself: The identical CDR3 is also encoded by other nucleotide sequences in the sample. The chain's CDR3 is CASSRRENTEAFF. In nucleotides, the CDR3 is TGTGCCAGCAGTCGTCGGGAGAACACTGAAGCTTTCTTT. V usage is TRBV11-2 and J usage is TRBJ1-1; no reliable D call. This CDR3 has 13 amino acids. Trimming removed 6 bases at V and 1 base at J, with 9 bases between. Germline CDR1 and CDR2: SGHAT and FQNNGV.

This clone was counted ten times or more. The chain carries TRBV7-2 and TRBJ1-3, with 7 bases identical to TRBD1. Germline V gene sequence: CDR1 SGHTA, CDR2 FQGNSA. V shed 1 base, J shed 4 bases, and the junction held 4 bases outside the gene matches. The CDR3 is 15 residues long. The DNA of the CDR3 is TGTGCCAGCAGCTTAGGGGGACAGACAGGAAACACCATATATTTT. Translation gives CASSLGGQTGNTIYF.

The table lists this clone with a few counts. The chain carries TRBV5-6 and TRBJ2-7; D uncertain. Trimming took off 2 bases at V and 1 base at J, with 7 bases between the two ends. CDR1 and CDR2 from the germline V gene are SGHDT and YYEEEE. The CDR3 is 13 amino acids. The CDR3 here is CASSFSGSYEQYF. DNA of the CDR3: TGTGCCAGCAGCTTCTCAGGTTCCTACGAGCAGTACTTC.

CDR3 sequence: CACGTSENTIYF. The CDR3 DNA reads as TGTGCCTGCGGGACATCGGAAAACACCATATATTTT. V usage is TRBV6-6 and J usage is TRBJ1-3; TRBD1 might be the D (6 bases). Germline CDR1 is MNHNY and CDR2 is SVGAGI (reference sequence). The CDR3 covers 12 residues. The V and J ends lost 11 bases and 6 bases respectively, with 14 bases between them.

This clone was recorded a few times. CDR3 amino acids: CASSIIWPSGELFF. The CDR3 DNA reads TGTGCCAGCAGCATCATTTGGCCTTCAGGAGAGCTGTTTTTT. The chain joins TRBV7-9 to TRBJ2-2; D unclear. In germline, CDR1 is SEHNR, CDR2 FQNEAQ (reference sequence). With 5 bases removed from V and 11 bases from J, the gap between germline ends came to 18 bases. The CDR3 spans 14 residues.

V usage is TRBV29-1 and J usage is TRBJ2-7, with D tentatively TRBD1 (5 bases). V gave up 5 bases and J gave up 2 bases, with 19 bases separating them. This CDR3 has 15 amino acids. Germline CDR1 and CDR2: SQVTM and ANQGSEA. The CDR3 loop is CSVKGHGQATYEQYF. CDR3 coding DNA: TGCAGCGTTAAAGGACACGGGCAGGCTACCTACGAGCAGTACTTC.

This clone came up a few times. The rearrangement joins TRBV6-5 to TRBJ2-3; 10 bases fit TRBD2. The CDR3 is 16 amino acids. The junction had 6 bases not matched to a gene; V was cut back by 4 bases and J by 2 bases. CDR1 is MNHEY and CDR2 is SVGAGI in the germline V gene. The CDR3 protein is CASSSRTSGYTDTQYF. In DNA form, the CDR3 reads TGTGCCAGCAGTTCTCGGACTAGCGGATACACAGATACGCAGTATTTT.

This clone was seen a handful of times. The rearrangement joins TRBV6-5 to TRBJ1-2, with TRBD1 identical over 9 bases. J was trimmed by 4 bases and V by 2 bases; bases with no gene match: 5. Per the germline V gene, CDR1 is MNHEY and CDR2 is SVGAGI. The CDR3 runs to 15 residues. DNA for the CDR3: TGTGCCAGCAGTTACGAGGACAGGGGATCCTATGGCTACACCTTC. Its protein product is CASSYEDRGSYGYTF.

Note on this clone: One end of the junction fails to match germline, which may point to a read error. This chain uses TRBV29-1 with TRBJ1-2; 8 nucleotides align to TRBD1. Germline loops: CDR1 SQVTM, CDR2 ANQGSEA. The CDR3 consists of 14 residues. The CDR3 DNA sequence: TGCAGCGTGGAAGGACAGGGACTGGGCTATGGCTACACCTTC. Its translation: CSVEGQGLGYGYTF.

CDR3 sequence (DNA): TGTGCCAGCAGAGACTCCGGAATAGCTAACTATGGCTACACCTTC. Encoded protein: CASRDSGIANYGYTF. J is TRBJ1-2 and V is TRBV6-5; D unclear. V was cut by 6 bases and J by 0 bases, with 14 bases left in between. The germline V gene has CDR1 MNHEY and CDR2 SVGAGI. This CDR3 region has 15 residues.

The chain is built from TRBV7-2 and TRBJ1-3; D remains unclear. CDR3 length: 16 residues. With 2 bases removed from V and 0 bases from J, the gap between germline ends came to 11 bases. From germline, CDR1 is SGHTA and CDR2 FQGNSA. The CDR3 spells CASSLLTANSGNTIYF. The CDR3 DNA reads TGTGCCAGCAGCTTATTAACGGCCAACTCTGGAAACACCATATATTTT.

The chain joins TRBV5-6 to TRBJ2-3; D not resolved. Germline V gives CDR1 SGHDT, CDR2 YYEEEE. This CDR3 region has 16 residues. Trimming took 0 bases from V and 2 from J, leaving 13 bases between them. The CDR3 here is CASSLASALYTDTQYF. The CDR3 nucleotides read TGTGCCAGCAGCTTGGCGTCAGCTCTTTACACAGATACGCAGTATTTT.

This chain uses TRBV4-3 with TRBJ2-7, with D uncertain. The V end was cut by 0 bases, the J end by 1 base, with 10 bases between. This CDR3 is 15 amino acids long. CDR1 is LGHNA, CDR2 YSLEER, per germline. The CDR3 reads CASSQEASVSYEQYF. The DNA for the CDR3 is TGCGCCAGCAGCCAAGAGGCTAGTGTTTCCTACGAGCAGTACTTC.

This rearrangement joins TRBV5-6 to TRBJ2-5; D unresolved. Germline CDR1 and CDR2: SGHDT and YYEEEE. V lost 2 bases and J lost 2, with 7 bases in between. The CDR3 runs to 13 residues. Here the CDR3 DNA reads TGTGCCAGCAGCTTCGGGCCTCAAGAGACCCAGTACTTC. Its translation is CASSFGPQETQYF.

This clone was recorded a few times. V is TRBV6-5 and J is TRBJ2-1; 8 positions agree with TRBD1. V was pared by 5 bases and J by 3 bases, with 6 bases of the junction left unmatched. The CDR3 is 15 amino acids. Germline CDR1 reads MNHEY; CDR2 reads SVGAGI. CDR3: CASSIAGQVYNEQFF. The CDR3 DNA reads as TGTGCCAGCAGTATCGCGGGACAGGTCTACAATGAGCAGTTCTTC.

The chain combines TRBV30 with TRBJ1-2, with 10 positions matching TRBD1. CDR1 GTSNPN and CDR2 SVGIG come from the germline V gene (reference sequence). CDR3 length equals 15 residues. With 1 base clipped from V and 7 bases from J, the junction kept 9 bases outside the gene matches. The CDR3 loop reads CAWSGQGAQYGGYTF. CDR3 in DNA: TGTGCCTGGAGTGGACAGGGGGCGCAGTACGGTGGCTACACCTTC.

V usage is TRBV15 and J usage is TRBJ2-5, with 8 positions matching TRBD2. The trim removed 3 bases at V and 2 bases at J, leaving 14 bases unmatched. Germline-derived CDR1 and CDR2 are LNHNV and YYDKDF (reference sequence). The CDR3 length is 18 residues. CDR3: CATSRNVLAGIQQETQYF. CDR3 in DNA: TGTGCCACCAGCAGGAACGTATTAGCGGGGATCCAACAAGAGACCCAGTACTTC.

At least ten counts were recorded for this clone. The CDR3 protein is CASSPLAGEADTQYF. DNA for the CDR3: TGTGCCAGCAGCCCACTAGCGGGGGAGGCAGATACGCAGTATTTT. V usage is TRBV11-2 and J usage is TRBJ2-3; 11 bases line up with TRBD2. Germline V gene lookup returns CDR1 SGHAT and CDR2 FQNNGV. V lost 5 bases and J lost 4; bases outside the gene matches: 5. This CDR3 region has 15 residues.

This chain uses TRBV7-8 with TRBJ1-6; D is perhaps TRBD1 (5 bases). Trimming left V 5 bases short and J 14 bases short, with 22 bases between. This CDR3 comprises 15 residues. Germline-derived CDR1 and CDR2 are SGHVS and FQNEAQ. CDR3 residues: CASSPSTPGLKALHF. CDR3 sequence (DNA): TGTGCCAGCAGCCCATCTACACCAGGGTTAAAGGCCCTCCACTTT.

This clone was picked up a small number of times. The chain couples TRBV23-1 to TRBJ2-7, with 8 bases matching TRBD1. TRBV23-1 is filed as an ORF, its function uncertain. The ends lost 1 base at V and 4 bases at J; junction bases unmatched: 18. The CDR3 length is 19 residues. The CDR3 here is CASSQYPNPTRTGPYEQYF. The DNA of the CDR3 is TGCGCCAGCAGTCAATACCCAAATCCCACCAGGACAGGGCCTTACGAGCAGTACTTC.

In its sample, this clone was seen a few times. The rearrangement joins TRBV30 to TRBJ1-2; D is perhaps TRBD1 (5 bases). The germline CDR1 and CDR2 sequences are GTSNPN and SVGIG (reference sequence). V dropped 0 bases and J dropped 0 bases, with 17 bases sitting between them. The CDR3 sequence is 17 residues long. CDR3 in amino acids: CAWSVRPGPPSNYGYTF. The CDR3 DNA follows: TGTGCCTGGAGTGTACGGCCAGGGCCGCCGTCTAACTATGGCTACACCTTC.